The 11 T cell receptor beta chains listed next were all sequenced from one sample in a study of blood T cell repertoires in COVID-19. Clones were sequenced by immunoSEQ multiplex PCR, and TCRdb holds only the in-frame ones, with some missing. Among nearly 250,000 clones listed, roughly 83% were seen once. The sequenced sample was PBMCs or T cells enriched from blood (not recorded which). These receptors all stem from a woman aged 45-65 years who had recovered from COVID-19.

The J gene is TRBJ1-6, the V gene TRBV3-1 (or the pseudogene TRBV3-2), with D possibly TRBD1 on 6 matching bases. This CDR3 is 15 amino acids long. Between the trimmed V and J ends, which lost 0 bases and 8 bases, there was a span of 11 bases. Germline V gene lookup returns CDR1 LGHDT and CDR2 YNNKEL (reference sequence). DNA for the CDR3: TGTGCCAGCAGCCAAGATTTAGGGGGGGATTCACCCCTCCACTTT. This encodes CASSQDLGGDSPLHF.

The rearrangement uses TRBV4-1 and TRBJ1-1; 10 bases align to TRBD1. In germline, CDR1 is MGHRA, CDR2 YSYEKL. With 2 bases clipped from V and 5 bases from J, the junction kept 8 bases outside the gene matches. There are 16 residues in the CDR3. CDR3 loop: CASSQLIGTGVTEAFF. Written as DNA, the CDR3 is TGCGCCAGCAGCCAATTAATCGGGACAGGGGTTACTGAAGCTTTCTTT.

This CDR3 is CASSYGGSQETQYF. In DNA form, the CDR3 reads TGTGCCAGCAGTTACGGTGGCAGCCAAGAGACCCAGTACTTC. This chain joins TRBV6-2 or TRBV6-3 and TRBJ2-5, with D hard to call. In germline, CDR1 is MNHEY, CDR2 SVGEGT. Trimming removed 2 bases from V and 1 base from J, with 8 bases in between. The CDR3 covers 14 residues.

This sequence joins TRBV7-8 and TRBJ2-1; TRBD2 might be the D (6 bases). The CDR3 has 15 residues. V was cut by 5 bases and J by 6 bases, with 17 bases left in between. Per germline, CDR1 SGHVS and CDR2 FQNEAQ. The CDR3 nucleotides read TGTGCCAGCAGCCCGAGGGACTCCCTGACCAATGAGCAGTTCTTC. This encodes CASSPRDSLTNEQFF.

The rearrangement uses TRBV10-2 and TRBJ2-7, with D perhaps matching TRBD1 (6 bases). V was cut by 5 bases and J by 6 bases, with 11 bases left in between. Germline-derived CDR1 and CDR2 are WSHSY and SAAADI. This CDR3 has 12 amino acids. The CDR3: CASSSTGTEQYF. The CDR3 DNA follows: TGCGCCAGCAGTTCCACAGGGACCGAGCAGTACTTC.

The rearrangement uses TRBV5-1 and TRBJ1-1, with D hard to call. V lost 4 bases to trimming and J lost 5 bases, with 12 bases between them. The germline CDR1 and CDR2 sequences are SGHRS and YFSETQ. The CDR3 runs to 13 residues. The CDR3 DNA reads TGCGCCAGCAGCCTCGGGGTGGGGACTGAAGCTTTCTTT. This sequence encodes CASSLGVGTEAFF.

This clone has more than one count but fewer than ten. The chain joins TRBV7-9 to TRBJ2-3, with D possibly TRBD2 on 6 matching bases. Germline lookup yields CDR1 SEHNR and CDR2 FQNEAQ (reference sequence). Deletions cut 7 bases from V and 2 bases from J, with 16 bases between. There are 15 residues in the CDR3. This CDR3 is CASTWGVAYTDTQYF. The CDR3 DNA sequence: TGTGCCAGCACTTGGGGGGTTGCGTACACAGATACGCAGTATTTT.

V and J are TRBV27 and TRBJ1-5; a possible D gene is TRBD1 (5 bases). Per germline, CDR1 MNHEY and CDR2 SMNVEV (reference sequence). CDR3 size: 14 residues. The ends were cut back, 3 bases at V and 5 bases at J, with 11 bases in the middle. The CDR3 spells CASSFRGPYQPQHF. CDR3 bases: TGTGCCAGCAGTTTTAGGGGTCCCTATCAGCCCCAGCATTTT.

The V and J genes are TRBV2 and TRBJ2-1, with D possibly being TRBD2 (6 bases). Looked up from germline, CDR1 is SNHLY and CDR2 is FYNNEI. V dropped 6 bases and J dropped 4 bases, with 16 bases sitting between them. CDR3 length equals 15 residues. The CDR3 nucleotides are TGTGCCAGCAGCTCCTTCGGGACTTCATACAATGAGCAGTTCTTC. Translated, it gives CASSSFGTSYNEQFF.

This chain connects TRBV27 to TRBJ2-7; 8 bases match TRBD1. The CDR3 is 12 amino acids. Trimming removed 3 bases from V and 7 bases from J; junction bases left unmatched: 2. Germline assignment: CDR1 MNHEY and CDR2 SMNVEV (reference sequence). CDR3 nucleotides: TGTGCCAGCAGTTTCAGGGGGCGGGAGCAGTACTTC. Its translation is CASSFRGREQYF.

The CDR3 loop reads CASSYPISGRGNEQFF. The CDR3 nucleotides read TGTGCCAGCAGTTACCCCATCAGCGGGAGAGGCAATGAGCAGTTCTTC. This rearrangement joins TRBV6-2 or TRBV6-3 to TRBJ2-1; the match to TRBD2 covers 8 bases. Trimming removed 2 bases from V and 6 bases from J; junction bases left unmatched: 9. There are 16 residues in the CDR3. CDR1 and CDR2 from the germline V gene are MNHEY and SVGEGT.